The 11 T cell receptor beta chains below come from one sample, sequenced in a study of CD8+ T cells in alopecia areata. RNA extraction was followed by reverse transcription into cDNA, which acted as the sequencing template. Clones were read by immunoSEQ multiplex PCR, and TCRdb kept only the in-frame ones, dropping some. The sample records nearly 200,000 clones, 58% being singletons. Treatment specified: oral pan-JAK inhibitor, 5-10 mg twice daily. Sequencing used CD4+ T cells sorted from blood, obtained at week 24, from a patient treated with tofacitinib. The origin of the receptors is a human donor with alopecia areata.

The chain uses TRBV21-1 and TRBJ1-2; the table's D call, TRBD1, has no DNA check behind it. TRBV21-1 is annotated as a pseudogene. The CDR3 sequence is 16 residues long. This CDR3 reads CASSKAQTDANYGYTF. CDR3 sequence (DNA): TGTGCCAGCAGCAAAGCCCAGACAGACGCTAACTATGGCTACACCTTC.

The chain combines TRBV29-1 with TRBJ2-3; no clear D. Trimming removed 6 bases from V and 0 bases from J, with 13 bases in between. Germline loops: CDR1 SQVTM, CDR2 ANQGSEA. The CDR3 covers 14 residues. The CDR3 spells CSVPDKLSTDTQYF. CDR3 coding DNA: TGCAGCGTGCCTGACAAGTTAAGCACAGATACGCAGTATTTT.

The chain combines TRBV10-3 with TRBJ2-3; D gene uncertain. V gave up 5 bases and J gave up 4 bases, with 16 bases separating them. The CDR3 totals 15 residues. Per germline, CDR1 ENHRY and CDR2 SYGVKD. The CDR3 nucleotides are TGTGCCATCAGTTCAGGTCACAACCAGCCAGATACGCAGTATTTT. Encoded protein: CAISSGHNQPDTQYF.

The rearrangement joins TRBV2 to TRBJ1-5, with 7 bases fitting TRBD1. Germline CDR1 and CDR2: SNHLY and FYNNEI. This CDR3 is 14 amino acids long. V was pared by 4 bases and J by 3 bases, with 3 bases of the junction left unmatched. The CDR3 loop is CASSGQGDNQPQHF. The CDR3 DNA follows: TGTGCCAGCAGTGGACAGGGAGACAATCAGCCCCAGCATTTT.

This clone was seen only a few times. The chain combines TRBV6-5 with TRBJ1-1; tentative D call: TRBD1 (5 bases). V lost 4 bases, J lost 4 bases, and 13 bases lay in between. Germline values: CDR1 MNHEY, CDR2 SVGAGI. The CDR3 has 14 residues. CDR3 in DNA: TGTGCCAGCAGTTGGCAGGGAGGGACCACTGAAGCTTTCTTT. As protein: CASSWQGGTTEAFF.

The chain links TRBV6-6 to TRBJ2-7; the match to TRBD1 covers 12 bases. Unmatched junction bases numbered 9, after V lost 6 bases and J lost 6 bases. The CDR3 runs 15 residues. Germline CDR1 MNHNY, CDR2 SVGAGI (reference sequence). The CDR3 DNA is TGTGCCAGCAGAACTACGGGACAGGGGGCGAGCGAGCAGTACTTC. Translated: CASRTTGQGASEQYF.

V and J are TRBV7-2 and TRBJ2-1; maybe TRBD2 (5 bases). Germline V gene lookup returns CDR1 SGHTA and CDR2 FQGNSA. The germline V and J ends were trimmed by 4 bases and 4 bases, with 17 bases remaining between them. The CDR3 is made up of 16 amino acids. CDR3 sequence (DNA): TGTGCCAGCAGCTCACAGCCTCAGAGGGCTTACAATGAGCAGTTCTTC. It is translated as CASSSQPQRAYNEQFF.

This sequence joins TRBV5-6 and TRBJ2-7; D is possibly TRBD1 (7 bases). The CDR3 totals 15 residues. Germline V gene sequence: CDR1 SGHDT, CDR2 YYEEEE. With 4 bases removed from V and 0 bases from J, the gap between germline ends came to 14 bases. The CDR3 DNA sequence: TGTGCCAGCAGCCCTAACAGGGGACTCTCCTACGAGCAGTACTTC. Translated: CASSPNRGLSYEQYF.

This clone was recorded a few times. The chain recombines TRBV4-2 with TRBJ2-3; D might be TRBD2 (5 bases). Germline V gives CDR1 LGHNA, CDR2 YNFKEQ. The CDR3 loop spans 16 amino acids. The germline V and J ends were trimmed by 4 bases and 2 bases, with 16 bases remaining between them. CDR3 bases: TGTGCCAGCAGCCTTATTTCAACCGGGAACACAGATACGCAGTATTTT. Its protein is CASSLISTGNTDTQYF.

As for this clone: Other DNA sequences in the same sample also yield this CDR3. The chain has TRBV20-1 and TRBJ2-3; D ambiguous. Germline V gene lookup returns CDR1 DFQATT and CDR2 SNEGSKA (reference sequence). Trimming pared 3 bases from V and 6 bases from J, leaving 7 bases between. CDR3 size: 11 residues. Here the CDR3 reads CSASLTDTQYF. CDR3 sequence (DNA): TGCAGTGCTAGTTTGACCGATACGCAGTATTTT.

J is TRBJ2-5 and V is TRBV6-1; 7 nucleotides align to TRBD2. The CDR3 extends over 16 amino acids. CDR1 MNHNS and CDR2 SASEGT come from the germline V gene. V gave up 0 bases and J gave up 7 bases; unmatched junction bases: 11. Written as DNA, the CDR3 is TGTGCCAGCAGTGAAGCGATTTCGGCGGGAGTCGGGACCCAGTACTTC. Its translation: CASSEAISAGVGTQYF.